The following is a T cell receptor beta chain sequence with its context. The antigen is unknown. This record belongs to a study of cytomegalovirus exposure and HLA in healthy donors. Findings and caveats of the study: Sequencing probably produced one cluster of sequence variants that were highly shared. A later analysis associated about 18,000 TCR beta sequences with HLA alleles at a 0.05 false discovery rate.

The study ran its PCR with 60 Vbeta and 13 Jbeta primers. Measured with immunoSEQ multiplex PCR; TCRdb has only the in-frame clones, and not every one. The table records about 96,000 clones, 65% to 85% of them present only once. V shed 2 bases, J shed 4 bases, and the junction held 6 bases outside the gene matches. CDR1 and CDR2 from the germline V gene are SGHTA and FQGNSA. The CDR3 totals 16 residues. The chain is built from TRBV7-2 and TRBJ2-3; 10 nucleotides agree with TRBD2. The TCR was taken from a woman aged 70-85 years in good health and CMV-seropositive. Input material: PBMCs. CDR3 coding DNA: TGTGCCAGCAGCTTACTGAGCGGGGGGGCCTCAGATACGCAGTATTTT. It codes for CASSLLSGGASDTQYF.